The 4 T cell receptor beta chains listed next were all sequenced from one sample in a study of cytomegalovirus exposure and HLA in healthy donors (dated by TCRdb to the late 2010s). The library was built by means of the immunoSEQ multiplex PCR assay. A mixture of 60 forward primers for TCR Vbeta segments and 13 reverse primers for TCR Jbeta segments was used in the multiplex PCR. Held by TCRdb, this immuneACCESS table contains in-frame sequences only and omits some clones. Under half of the omission traces to an unresolved V gene where checked; the cause of the rest is unknown. Within this sample are 250,000 to 300,000 clones, with around four fifths of them counted one time only. About 2% of the sample is held by the ten biggest clonotypes. The specimen sequenced was PBMCs. The origin of the receptors is a woman aged 40 to 50 in good health and CMV-seropositive.

The CDR3 region is CASSLAGTGASYNEQFF. The CDR3 DNA is TGTGCCAGCAGCTTAGCCGGGACGGGAGCGTCCTACAATGAGCAGTTCTTC. The chain has TRBV7-2 and TRBJ2-1, with TRBD2 as a possible D gene (6 bases). CDR1 and CDR2 (germline): SGHTA, FQGNSA. CDR3 length equals 17 residues. Trimming left V 0 bases short and J 1 base short, with 13 bases between.

The chain links TRBV11-2 to TRBJ2-7; a possible D gene is TRBD2 (6 bases). Germline V gene lookup returns CDR1 SGHAT and CDR2 FQNNGV. The length of the CDR3 is 12 residues. V was clipped by 7 bases and J by 5 bases, with 12 bases between them. The CDR3 here is CASISLANEQYF. DNA for the CDR3: TGTGCCAGCATCTCACTAGCTAACGAGCAGTACTTC. Full variable domain (outside the CDR3, taken from reference TRBV11-2 and TRBJ2-7): EAGVAQSPRYKIIEKRQSVAFWCNPISGHATLYWYQQILGQGPKLLIQFQNNGVVDDSQLPKDRFSAERLKGVDSTLKIQPAKLEDSAVYLCASISLANEQYFGPGTRLTVT.

J is TRBJ2-5 and V is TRBV19, with 13 bases fitting TRBD2. The ends lost 1 base at V and 5 bases at J; junction bases unmatched: 7. This CDR3 has 17 amino acids. Germline values: CDR1 LNHDA, CDR2 SQIVND (reference sequence). The CDR3 region is CASSIARLAGGGETQYF. The CDR3 bases are TGTGCCAGTAGTATAGCTCGACTAGCGGGAGGAGGGGAGACCCAGTACTTC.

This chain links TRBV30 with TRBJ2-7; TRBD2 aligns across 11 bases. V trimming: 0 bases; J trimming: 4 bases; junction bases outside the gene matches: 5. The CDR3 length is 15 residues. The germline CDR1 and CDR2 sequences are GTSNPN and SVGIG (reference sequence). In DNA, the CDR3 is TGTGCCTGGAGTGTAACGAGACTAGCGGGATACGAGCAGTACTTC. This translates into CAWSVTRLAGYEQYF.